The T cell receptor beta chain described here comes from a study of blood T cell repertoires in COVID-19. Study-wide context: Both acute and convalescent COVID-19 samples were obtained from the United States, Italy and Spain.

Some clones are missing from TCRdb's copy, which holds only in-frame ones; the method was immunoSEQ multiplex PCR. The table shows fewer than 250,000 clones, with approximately 86% occurring only once. V lost 4 bases and J 1 base, leaving 8 bases between the germline ends. In germline, CDR1 is SQVTM, CDR2 ANQGSEA. The length of the CDR3 is 13 residues. The receptor's source is a man aged 25-40 years with acute or convalescent COVID-19. The chain recombines TRBV29-1 with TRBJ1-3; no clear D. Sample: peripheral blood. The CDR3 reads CSVVAGSGNTIYF. CDR3 nucleotides: TGCAGCGTTGTCGCGGGGTCTGGAAACACCATATATTTT.